The 26 T cell receptor beta chains below come from one sample, sequenced in a study of identical twins. TCRdb passed the 5' RACE reads through MiXCR, listing each CDR3 protein once. Of under 250,000 distinct CDR3 sequences listed, approximately 7.8% were seen once; the top ten hold 5% to 6%. The sample also formed part of further work on yellow fever vaccine responses in identical twins.

The source material was CD8+ T cells sorted from blood. The receptors derive from a woman younger than 30 in good health.

This clonotype was picked up a small number of times. V gene TRBV5-1 combines with J gene TRBJ2-7; 8 nucleotides align to TRBD2. The CDR3 has 15 amino acids. CDR1 is SGHRS, CDR2 YFSETQ, per germline. The ends lost 3 bases at V and 1 base at J; junction bases unmatched: 6. The CDR3 DNA sequence: TGCGCCAGCAGCTCCCAGCGGGAGACGTCCTACGAGCAGTACTTC. It codes for CASSSQRETSYEQYF.

This clonotype appeared many times. The CDR3 spells CSVEGTGDGNTGELFF. The CDR3 DNA follows: TGCAGCGTTGAAGGGACAGGTGATGGGAACACCGGGGAGCTGTTTTTT. The chain recombines TRBV29-1 with TRBJ2-2, with 7 bases that match TRBD1. The germline CDR1 and CDR2 sequences are SQVTM and ANQGSEA. The CDR3 loop spans 16 amino acids. The V segment lost 1 base and the J segment 1 base; nucleotides outside the gene matches: 6.

This clonotype was seen only a few times. This chain links TRBV4-1 with TRBJ2-3; D gene uncertain. Trimming shortened V by 4 bases and J by 0 bases, and 11 bases separated the two germline ends. This CDR3 is 15 amino acids long. CDR1 is MGHRA and CDR2 is YSYEKL in the germline V gene. CDR3 region: CASSPLEYSTDTQYF. The DNA of the CDR3 is TGCGCCAGCAGCCCTTTGGAGTATAGCACAGATACGCAGTATTTT.

The chain couples TRBV11-2 to TRBJ2-1; no firm D call. The CDR3 has 12 amino acids. Germline V gene data show CDR1 as SGHAT and CDR2 as FQNNGV. V was shortened by 6 bases and J by 7 bases, with 10 bases between the two germline ends. The CDR3 protein is CASSRVWNEQFF. The CDR3 nucleotides read TGTGCCAGCAGTAGGGTGTGGAATGAGCAGTTCTTC.

V usage is TRBV20-1 and J usage is TRBJ2-7, with 12 bases identical to TRBD2. CDR1 is DFQATT, CDR2 SNEGSKA, per germline (reference sequence). V was clipped by 3 bases and J by 3 bases; unmatched bases: 12. This CDR3 is built from 17 residues. CDR3 amino acids: CSARGLAGGGDSYEQYF. The CDR3 nucleotides read TGCAGTGCTAGGGGACTAGCGGGTGGCGGAGATAGCTACGAGCAGTACTTC.

This chain links TRBV12-3 or TRBV12-4 with TRBJ2-3; 12 bases agree with TRBD2. This CDR3 has 17 amino acids. Trimming removed 6 bases from V and 6 bases from J; junction bases left unmatched: 13. The CDR3 nucleotides read TGTGCCAGCAGCCAAAGACTAGCGGGAGAGGGCCCGGATACGCAGTATTTT. Protein sequence: CASSQRLAGEGPDTQYF.

This clonotype was counted at least ten times. This rearrangement joins TRBV12-5 to TRBJ2-7; D is unclear. CDR1 LGHNT and CDR2 FRNRAP come from the germline V gene. Trimming shortened V by 7 bases and J by 1 base, and 5 bases separated the two germline ends. The CDR3 spans 11 residues. The CDR3 loop is CASARSYEQYF. The CDR3 coding sequence is TGTGCTAGTGCTAGATCCTACGAGCAGTACTTC. Drawing the rest from reference TRBV12-5 and TRBJ2-7, the complete variable domain is DARVTQTPRHKVTEMGQEVTMRCQPILGHNTVFWYRQTMMQGLELLAYFRNRAPLDDSGMPKDRFSAEMPDATLATLKIQPSEPRDSAVYFCASARSYEQYFGPGTRLTVT.

This clonotype was detected a few times. The chain has TRBV9 and TRBJ2-1; D uncertain. Per the germline V gene, CDR1 is SGDLS and CDR2 is YYNGEE. The CDR3 extends over 13 amino acids. V lost 4 bases to trimming and J lost 4 bases, with 9 bases between them. The CDR3 region has the DNA TGTGCCAGCAGCACCCCCCCGTACAATGAGCAGTTCTTC. Protein product: CASSTPPYNEQFF.

The CDR3 here is CASSRTGTSGRAEQFF. The CDR3 nucleotides are TGTGCCAGCAGCCGAACCGGGACTAGCGGGAGGGCCGAGCAGTTCTTC. This chain joins TRBV5-6 and TRBJ2-1; 16 nucleotides match TRBD2. This CDR3 region has 16 residues. V shed 4 bases and J 10 bases; nucleotides not matched to a gene: 8. CDR1 and CDR2 (germline): SGHDT, YYEEEE.

This clonotype was observed a handful of times. This rearrangement joins TRBV6-1 to TRBJ2-7; 12 bases line up with TRBD1. There are 14 residues in the CDR3. Germline CDR1 is MNHNS and CDR2 is SASEGT. The V and J ends lost 9 bases and 6 bases, in that order; junction bases with no gene match: 9. For the CDR3, the DNA is TGTGCCAGTAAACCGGGACAGGGGGCGGCCGAGCAGTACTTC. Its translation: CASKPGQGAAEQYF.

The V and J genes are TRBV7-9 and TRBJ1-1; possibly TRBD1 for D (6 bases). CDR1 is SEHNR and CDR2 is FQNEAQ in the germline V gene (reference sequence). With 8 bases removed from V and 1 base from J, the gap between germline ends came to 14 bases. CDR3 length: 14 amino acids. The CDR3 spells CASGQRGGNTEAFF. In nucleotides, the CDR3 is TGTGCCAGCGGTCAAAGAGGGGGGAACACTGAAGCTTTCTTT.

This clonotype was counted only a few times. This rearrangement joins TRBV12-3 or TRBV12-4 to TRBJ2-1; the D is unclear. V dropped 0 bases and J dropped 5 bases, with 17 bases sitting between them. The CDR3 spans 17 residues. The CDR3 loop reads CASSLARVAGPDNEQFF. The DNA of the CDR3 is TGTGCCAGCAGTTTAGCGCGAGTTGCTGGCCCGGACAATGAGCAGTTCTTC.

This chain uses TRBV12-3 or TRBV12-4 with TRBJ2-4; 13 bases align to TRBD2. The CDR3 runs to 18 residues. With 1 base clipped from V and 0 bases from J, the junction kept 3 bases outside the gene matches. This CDR3 is CASSLETSGGRAKNIQYF. CDR3 in DNA: TGTGCCAGCAGTTTAGAGACTAGCGGGGGGAGAGCCAAAAACATTCAGTACTTC.

The chain recombines TRBV7-6 with TRBJ1-6; D is undetermined. V gave up 4 bases and J gave up 5 bases, with 15 bases separating them. The CDR3 totals 16 residues. Germline assignment: CDR1 SGHVS and CDR2 FNYEAQ. The CDR3 DNA sequence: TGTGCCAGCAGCTCGGAGGACGGAGCGAATAATTCACCCCTCCACTTT. It is translated as CASSSEDGANNSPLHF.

Many counts were recorded for this clonotype. The rearrangement joins TRBV5-1 to TRBJ2-1; a possible D gene is TRBD2 (6 bases). The V gene's germline CDR1 is SGHRS and CDR2 YFSETQ. The CDR3 has 15 residues. V lost 1 base and J lost 7, with 15 bases in between. This CDR3 reads CASSLSSGLFNEQFF. The CDR3 nucleotides are TGCGCCAGCAGCTTGAGTAGCGGCTTGTTTAATGAGCAGTTCTTC.

This clonotype turned up a few times. This sequence joins TRBV2 and TRBJ2-1, with 12 bases that match TRBD2. The CDR3 totals 15 residues. V lost 3 bases to trimming and J lost 8 bases; unmatched junction nucleotides: 5. Germline V CDR1 and CDR2: SNHLY, FYNNEI. The CDR3 spells CASSDTSGRTDEQFF. For the CDR3, the DNA is TGTGCCAGCAGTGACACTAGCGGGAGGACTGATGAGCAGTTCTTC. The whole variable domain, filled in from reference TRBV2 and TRBJ2-1, reads EPEVTQTPSHQVTQMGQEVILRCVPISNHLYFYWYRQILGQKVEFLVSFYNNEISEKSEIFDDQFSVERPDGSNFTLKIRSTKLEDSAMYFCASSDTSGRTDEQFFGPGTRLTVL.

This clonotype was seen ten or more times. The genes are TRBV7-2 and TRBJ2-5; D is unclear. V was cut by 5 bases and J by 3 bases, with 13 bases left in between. Per the germline V gene, CDR1 is SGHTA and CDR2 is FQGNSA. This CDR3 has 14 residues. Here the CDR3 reads CASSLPLGEETQYF. CDR3 DNA sequence: TGTGCCAGCAGCCTCCCTTTGGGTGAAGAGACCCAGTACTTC.

At least ten counts were recorded for this clonotype. The chain carries TRBV12-3 or TRBV12-4 and TRBJ2-2; D unresolved. This CDR3 has 11 amino acids. V was clipped by 6 bases and J by 3 bases, with 2 bases between them. CDR3 residues: CASSHTGELFF. Here the CDR3 DNA reads TGTGCCAGCAGCCACACCGGGGAGCTGTTTTTT.

At least ten counts were recorded for this clonotype. This chain links TRBV3-1 with TRBJ2-7; 8 nucleotides agree with TRBD1. V shed 1 base, J shed 6 bases, and the junction held 11 bases outside the gene matches. Germline CDR1 reads LGHDT; CDR2 reads YNNKEL (reference sequence). This CDR3 is 16 amino acids long. The chain's CDR3 is CASSQAQRTGFGEQYF. In DNA form, the CDR3 reads TGTGCCAGCAGCCAAGCTCAGCGGACAGGGTTTGGCGAGCAGTACTTC.

CDR3 sequence (DNA): TGTGCCAGCAGTGGACAGACTAGCAGTTGGGCAGATACGCAGTATTTT. Translated, it gives CASSGQTSSWADTQYF. The genes are TRBV12-3 or TRBV12-4 and TRBJ2-3, with D perhaps TRBD2 (7 bases). Trimming took off 5 bases at V and 4 bases at J, with 19 bases between the two ends. This CDR3 spans 16 amino acids.

This clonotype has more than one count but fewer than ten. The chain uses TRBV11-2 and TRBJ2-1, with 10 bases identical to TRBD1. The CDR3 loop spans 15 amino acids. Germline V CDR1 and CDR2: SGHAT, FQNNGV. The V segment lost 3 bases and the J segment 4 bases; nucleotides outside the gene matches: 3. The CDR3: CASSFDRGLYNEQFF. CDR3 nucleotide sequence: TGTGCCAGCAGCTTCGACAGGGGGCTTTACAATGAGCAGTTCTTC.

This clonotype showed up many times. The genes are TRBV12-5 and TRBJ1-5; D is unresolved. Per germline, CDR1 LGHNT and CDR2 FRNRAP. The V and J ends lost 7 bases and 6 bases respectively, with 13 bases between them. CDR3 length: 13 amino acids. The CDR3 region has the DNA TGTGCTAGTGTCTCCCCGGGAGGTCAGCCCCAGCATTTT. This codes for CASVSPGGQPQHF.

This clonotype was seen more than once but under ten times. Germline is not matched at one junction end, which may reflect a read error. The chain employs TRBV20-1 and TRBJ1-1; tentative D call: TRBD1 (5 bases). Germline assignment: CDR1 DFQATT and CDR2 SNEGSKA (reference sequence). There are 17 residues in the CDR3. The CDR3 loop reads CCARDFRAGTSHTEAFF. CDR3 DNA: TGCTGTGCTAGAGATTTTAGGGCTGGGACGTCGCACACTGAAGCTTTCTTT.

A few counts support this clonotype. The chain joins TRBV5-1 to TRBJ2-7; the D is unclear. CDR1 is SGHRS, CDR2 YFSETQ, per germline. The CDR3 has 13 amino acids. Trimming shortened V by 0 bases and J by 5 bases, and 9 bases separated the two germline ends. CDR3 nucleotides: TGCGCCAGCAGCTTGGGGTTCCTCCACGAGCAGTACTTC. Encoded protein: CASSLGFLHEQYF.

The table lists this clonotype with many counts. The chain employs TRBV4-2 and TRBJ2-2; TRBD1 might be the D (7 bases). The CDR3 runs to 18 residues. Trimming pared 4 bases from V and 1 base from J, leaving 19 bases between. Per the germline V gene, CDR1 is LGHNA and CDR2 is YNFKEQ. The CDR3 sequence is CASSPRDRQGLNTGELFF. The DNA of the CDR3 is TGTGCCAGCAGCCCTCGGGATCGACAGGGACTGAACACCGGGGAGCTGTTTTTT.

The gene calls are TRBV19 and TRBJ2-1; D is undetermined. Germline loops: CDR1 LNHDA, CDR2 SQIVND (reference sequence). Trimming removed 3 bases from V and 7 bases from J, with 4 bases in between. The CDR3 runs to 11 residues. In nucleotides, the CDR3 is TGTGCCAGTAGTATCGGAAATGAGCAGTTCTTC. Translating it yields CASSIGNEQFF.